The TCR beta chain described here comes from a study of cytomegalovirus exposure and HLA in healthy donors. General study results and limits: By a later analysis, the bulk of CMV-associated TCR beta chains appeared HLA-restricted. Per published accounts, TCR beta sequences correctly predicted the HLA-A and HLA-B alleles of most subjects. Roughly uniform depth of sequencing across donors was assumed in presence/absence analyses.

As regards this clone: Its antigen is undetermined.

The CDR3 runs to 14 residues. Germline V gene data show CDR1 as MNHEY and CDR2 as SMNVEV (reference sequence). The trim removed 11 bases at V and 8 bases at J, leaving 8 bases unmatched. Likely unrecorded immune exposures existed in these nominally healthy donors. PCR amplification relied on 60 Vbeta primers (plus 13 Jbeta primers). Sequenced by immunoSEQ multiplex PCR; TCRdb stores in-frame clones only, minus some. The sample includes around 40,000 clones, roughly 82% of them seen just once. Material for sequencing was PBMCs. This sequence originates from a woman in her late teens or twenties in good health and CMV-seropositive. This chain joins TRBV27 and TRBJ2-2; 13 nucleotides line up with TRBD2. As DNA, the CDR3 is TGTGCCGGTCGGACTAGCGGGAGAACAGGGGAGCTGTTTTTT. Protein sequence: CAGRTSGRTGELFF.